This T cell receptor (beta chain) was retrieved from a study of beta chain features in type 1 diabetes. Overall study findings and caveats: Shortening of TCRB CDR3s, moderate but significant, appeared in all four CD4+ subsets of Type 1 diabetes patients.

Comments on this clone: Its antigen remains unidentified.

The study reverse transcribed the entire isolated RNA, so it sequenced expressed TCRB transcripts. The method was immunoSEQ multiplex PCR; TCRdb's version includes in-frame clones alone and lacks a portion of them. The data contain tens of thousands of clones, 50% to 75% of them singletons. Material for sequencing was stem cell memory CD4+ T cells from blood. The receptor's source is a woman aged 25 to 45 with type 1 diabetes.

DNA of the CDR3: TGCAGCGTTGAAGGGCAGGGGGGATCGGATACGCAGTATTTT. Residues: CSVEGQGGSDTQYF. The V call is TRBV29-1, the J call TRBJ2-3, with D possibly TRBD1 on 7 matching bases. CDR1 is SQVTM, CDR2 ANQGSEA, per germline. CDR3 length: 14 amino acids. Trimming removed 1 base from V and 6 bases from J, with 14 bases in between.